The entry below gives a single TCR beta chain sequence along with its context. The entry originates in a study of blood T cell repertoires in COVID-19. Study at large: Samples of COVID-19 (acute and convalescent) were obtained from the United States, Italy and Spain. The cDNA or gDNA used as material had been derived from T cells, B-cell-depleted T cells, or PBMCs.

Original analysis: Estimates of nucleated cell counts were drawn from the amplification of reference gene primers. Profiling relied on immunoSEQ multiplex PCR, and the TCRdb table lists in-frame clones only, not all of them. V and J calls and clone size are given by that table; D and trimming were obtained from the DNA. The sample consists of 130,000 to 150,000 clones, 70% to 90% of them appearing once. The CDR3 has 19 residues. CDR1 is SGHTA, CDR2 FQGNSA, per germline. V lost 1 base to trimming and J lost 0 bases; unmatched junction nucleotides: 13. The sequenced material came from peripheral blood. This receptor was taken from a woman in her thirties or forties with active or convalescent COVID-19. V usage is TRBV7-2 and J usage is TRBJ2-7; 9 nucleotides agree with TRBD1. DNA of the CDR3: TGTGCCAGCAGCTTAGGGGCCGGGACAGGGCTAAAGGGCTCCTACGAGCAGTACTTC. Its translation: CASSLGAGTGLKGSYEQYF.